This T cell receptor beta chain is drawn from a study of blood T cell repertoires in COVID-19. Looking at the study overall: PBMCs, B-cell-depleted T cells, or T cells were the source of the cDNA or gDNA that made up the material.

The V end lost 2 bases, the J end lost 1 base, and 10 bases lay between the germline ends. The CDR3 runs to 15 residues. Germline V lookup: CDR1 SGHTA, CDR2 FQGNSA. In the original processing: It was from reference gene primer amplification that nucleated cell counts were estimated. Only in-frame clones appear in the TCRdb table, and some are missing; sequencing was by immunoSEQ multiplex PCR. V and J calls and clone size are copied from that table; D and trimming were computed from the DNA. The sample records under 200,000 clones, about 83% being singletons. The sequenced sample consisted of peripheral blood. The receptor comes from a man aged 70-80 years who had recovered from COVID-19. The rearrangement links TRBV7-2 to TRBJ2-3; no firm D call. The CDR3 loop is CASSLSSARTDTQYF. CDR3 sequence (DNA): TGTGCCAGCAGCTTATCGAGCGCCCGCACAGATACGCAGTATTTT.